These 2 T cell receptor beta chains originate from one sample sequenced in a study of PD-1 blockade in classical Hodgkin lymphoma. TCRdb keeps only in-frame clones here, not all; method: immunoSEQ multiplex PCR. The sample lists 50,000 to 75,000 clones, 88% seen once, with about 5.8% in the top ten. All patients experienced relapse after autologous stem cell transplantation, and brentuximab vedotin exposure was variable. The sample in question was peripheral blood mononuclear cells (PBMCs), obtained before the second cycle of nivolumab. The receptors here all came from a human donor with classical Hodgkin lymphoma.

This clone was picked up a small number of times. CDR3 loop: CASSSPSGYTF. For the CDR3, the DNA is TGTGCCAGCAGTTCCCCCTCCGGCTACACCTTC. The chain combines TRBV6-6 with TRBJ1-2, with D unresolved. Trimming took off 4 bases at V and 8 bases at J, with 8 bases between the two ends. Germline loops: CDR1 MNHNY, CDR2 SVGAGI (reference sequence). The CDR3 has 11 residues.

The gene calls are TRBV28 and TRBJ1-1, with D uncertain. CDR1 and CDR2 from the germline V gene are MDHEN and SYDVKM. Trimming stripped 6 bases from V and 1 base from J, with 15 bases between. The CDR3 covers 15 residues. The CDR3 loop is CASSSPAGPNTEAFF. The CDR3 DNA reads as TGTGCCAGCAGCTCCCCGGCGGGCCCGAACACTGAAGCTTTCTTT. Full variable domain (outside the CDR3, taken from reference TRBV28 and TRBJ1-1): DVKVTQSSRYLVKRTGEKVFLECVQDMDHENMFWYRQDPGLGLRLIYFSYDVKMKEKGDIPEGYSVSREKKERFSLILESASTNQTSMYLCASSSPAGPNTEAFFGQGTRLTVV.